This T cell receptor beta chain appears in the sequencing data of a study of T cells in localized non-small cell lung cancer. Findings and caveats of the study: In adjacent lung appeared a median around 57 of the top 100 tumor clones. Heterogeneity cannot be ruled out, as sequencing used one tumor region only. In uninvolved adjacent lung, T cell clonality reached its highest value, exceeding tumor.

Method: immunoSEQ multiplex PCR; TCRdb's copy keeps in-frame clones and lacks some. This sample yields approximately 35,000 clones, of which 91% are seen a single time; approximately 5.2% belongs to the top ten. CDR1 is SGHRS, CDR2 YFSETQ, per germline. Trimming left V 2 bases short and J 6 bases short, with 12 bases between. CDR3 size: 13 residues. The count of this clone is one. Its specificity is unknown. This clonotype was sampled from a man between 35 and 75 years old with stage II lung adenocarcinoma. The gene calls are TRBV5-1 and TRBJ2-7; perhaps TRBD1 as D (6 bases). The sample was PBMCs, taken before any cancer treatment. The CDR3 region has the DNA TGCGCCAGCAGCTTAACAGGGTCGCGCGAGCAGTACTTC. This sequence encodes CASSLTGSREQYF.